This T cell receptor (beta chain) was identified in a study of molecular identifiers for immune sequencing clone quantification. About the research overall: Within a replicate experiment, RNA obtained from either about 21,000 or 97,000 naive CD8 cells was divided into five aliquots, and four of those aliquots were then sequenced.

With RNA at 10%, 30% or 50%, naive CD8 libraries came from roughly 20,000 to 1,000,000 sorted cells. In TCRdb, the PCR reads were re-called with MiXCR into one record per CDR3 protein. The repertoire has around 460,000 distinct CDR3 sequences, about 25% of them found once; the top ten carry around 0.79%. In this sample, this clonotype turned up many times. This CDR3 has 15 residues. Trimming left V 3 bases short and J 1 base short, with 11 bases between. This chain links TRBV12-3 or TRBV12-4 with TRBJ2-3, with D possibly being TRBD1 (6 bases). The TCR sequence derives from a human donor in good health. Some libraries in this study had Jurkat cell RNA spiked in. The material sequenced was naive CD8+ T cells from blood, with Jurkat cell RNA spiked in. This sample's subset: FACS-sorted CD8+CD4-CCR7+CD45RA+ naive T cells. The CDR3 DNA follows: TGTGCCAGCAGTTTCCGGGCAGGGGGCACAGATACGCAGTATTTT. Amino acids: CASSFRAGGTDTQYF.